This T cell receptor beta chain was identified in a study of shared clonotypes between healthy human individuals. Turning to the study itself: CD4 naive cells filled three plates per donor, CD4 memory three, CD8 naive two and CD8 memory one.

Germline CDR1 is MDHEN and CDR2 is SYDVKM. This CDR3 is 13 amino acids long. Trimming stripped 4 bases from V and 7 bases from J, with 11 bases between. Clones were sequenced by immunoSEQ multiplex PCR, and TCRdb holds only the in-frame ones, with some missing. This table holds roughly 1 million clones, around 75% found once. Study-level results: Researchers sampled only blood; tissue repertoires likely differ. Memory subsets generally showed lower estimated richness than naive subsets.

Concerning this clone: What it binds is not known.

The rearrangement joins TRBV28 to TRBJ2-1, with D perhaps matching TRBD2 (6 bases). The sequenced material came from memory CD4+ T cells sorted from blood. The sample's subset: CD45RA-negative fraction. This receptor was taken from a man aged 18 to 29 in good health. CDR3 bases: TGTGCCAGCAGTTCGACTAGTTTTAATGAGCAGTTCTTC. Amino acids: CASSSTSFNEQFF.